This T cell receptor beta chain was observed in a study of T cell responses to AZD1222 COVID-19 vaccine. Of note for this clone: The antigen remains unidentified.

Libraries were prepared by immunoSEQ multiplex PCR; TCRdb keeps only in-frame clonotypes and omits some of them. In the table there are some 190,000 clones, approximately 92% of which are singletons. This CDR3 is 12 amino acids long. V gave up 2 bases and J gave up 7 bases, with 8 bases separating them. Whole-study results and caveats: Repertoires in all cases were sampled only once the peak T cell response had passed. The study reported that nearly half of spike-specific TCRs target unmutated variant regions.

The V and J genes are TRBV12-3 or TRBV12-4 and TRBJ1-2, with D tentatively TRBD1 (6 bases). The source is an adult in good health. Sequences were derived from peripheral blood, sampled on day 0 of AZD1222 vaccination. The DNA for the CDR3 is TGTGCCAGCAGTTTAACAGGGTTTGGCTACACCTTC. It encodes CASSLTGFGYTF.